The present TCR beta chain was sequenced within a study of blood T cell repertoires in COVID-19. Original methodology: Amplification with reference gene primers provided the estimates of nucleated cell counts. The repertoire was sequenced with immunoSEQ multiplex PCR; TCRdb's copy has only in-frame clones and lacks some. V, J and clone size derive from that table, while D and trimming were established from the DNA sequence. The sample carries 210,000 or so clones, about 85% recorded once. V was shortened by 2 bases and J by 4 bases, with 20 bases between the two germline ends. From germline, CDR1 is SGDLS and CDR2 YYNGEE. This CDR3 region has 17 residues.

The sequenced material came from PBMCs or T cells enriched from blood (not recorded which). The chain recombines TRBV9 with TRBJ2-3; TRBD2 might be the D (7 bases). This TCR derives from a man in his thirties or forties who had recovered from COVID-19. The CDR3 loop is CASSVGGALPPSDTQYF. In DNA form, the CDR3 reads TGTGCCAGCAGCGTGGGGGGGGCCCTACCCCCCTCAGATACGCAGTATTTT.